These 10 T cell receptor beta chains were sequenced from one sample in a study of human T cells and chemical hapten exposure. Using its own MiXCR run on the RACE reads, TCRdb lists one record per CDR3 protein. The sample consists of approximately 84,000 distinct CDR3 sequences, around 9.6% of them appearing once. Time point: patch test 2, 6 weeks after DPC sensitization. Described treatment: therapeutic diphenylcyclopropenone sensitization with weekly scalp DPC. Material: whole blood, obtained in connection with sensitization to the hapten diphenylcyclopropenone (DPC). These receptors all come from a young woman with alopecia areata. Some clones in this sample may be carry-over from other donors' samples.

The genes are TRBV29-1 and TRBJ2-1, with D tentatively TRBD1 or TRBD2 (5 bases each). The length of the CDR3 is 12 residues. Trimming left V 2 bases short and J 9 bases short, with 11 bases between. The germline V gene encodes CDR1 SQVTM and CDR2 ANQGSEA. The CDR3 here is CSVESSGTEQFF. As DNA, the CDR3 is TGCAGCGTTGAAAGCTCCGGGACTGAGCAGTTCTTC.

The gene calls are TRBV3-1 and TRBJ1-2, with D tentatively TRBD1 (5 bases). This CDR3 region has 16 residues. The germline CDR1 and CDR2 sequences are LGHDT and YNNKEL (reference sequence). Trimming took off 5 bases at V and 3 bases at J, with 19 bases between the two ends. The CDR3 spells CASSTWTQGADYGYTF. In DNA, the CDR3 is TGTGCCAGCAGCACCTGGACACAAGGGGCCGACTATGGCTACACCTTC.

This clonotype has a count of ten or more. The chain uses TRBV30 and TRBJ1-1; no clear D gene. The V and J ends lost 2 bases and 8 bases respectively, with 9 bases between them. The CDR3 has 11 amino acids. The V gene's germline CDR1 is GTSNPN and CDR2 SVGIG (reference sequence). In nucleotides, the CDR3 is TGTGCCTGGAGTCCCCTATTCGAAGCTTTCTTT. Encoded protein: CAWSPLFEAFF.

This clonotype was seen many times. The chain joins TRBV6-1 to TRBJ2-7, with D possibly matching TRBD1 (6 bases). Germline V CDR1 and CDR2: MNHNS, SASEGT. This CDR3 has 15 amino acids. Trimming left V 2 bases short and J 0 bases short, with 11 bases between. The CDR3 DNA reads TGTGCCAGCAGTGAAAGGACAGTCAGCTCCTACGAGCAGTACTTC. It translates to CASSERTVSSYEQYF.

V and J are TRBV6-6 and TRBJ1-6, with D uncertain. Trimming stripped 9 bases from V and 3 bases from J, with 9 bases between. There are 13 residues in the CDR3. The germline V gene has CDR1 MNHNY and CDR2 SVGAGI (reference sequence). The CDR3 protein is CASSTFYNSPLHF. The CDR3, as DNA: TGTGCCAGTTCGACTTTCTATAATTCACCCCTCCACTTT.

This clonotype showed up many times. The chain carries TRBV20-1 and TRBJ1-1; possible D gene TRBD1, 5 bases. This CDR3 is 15 amino acids long. Germline V CDR1 and CDR2: DFQATT, SNEGSKA (reference sequence). V was pared by 5 bases and J by 0 bases, with 16 bases between. The CDR3 protein is CSAQGSNILNTEAFF. The DNA for the CDR3 is TGCAGTGCTCAGGGCTCCAATATCCTGAACACTGAAGCTTTCTTT.

CDR3 sequence (DNA): TGTGCCAGCAGTTACGGGGGAAAGGGGACTGAAGCTTTCTTT. It encodes CASSYGGKGTEAFF. The V call is TRBV6-5, the J call TRBJ1-1; maybe TRBD1 (5 bases). Between the trimmed V and J ends, which lost 2 bases and 5 bases, there was a span of 12 bases. This CDR3 is built from 14 residues. Germline CDR1 and CDR2: MNHEY and SVGAGI.

The chain couples TRBV18 to TRBJ2-5, with D possibly matching TRBD1 (6 bases). Per germline, CDR1 KGHSH and CDR2 LQKENI. This CDR3 region has 13 residues. The V end lost 6 bases, the J end lost 0 bases, and 8 bases lay between the germline ends. CDR3 loop: CASSWTDQETQYF. Written as DNA, the CDR3 is TGTGCCAGCTCCTGGACAGACCAAGAGACCCAGTACTTC.

This clonotype was found many times. The chain couples TRBV6-2 or TRBV6-3 to TRBJ2-7; D is unclear. This CDR3 spans 16 amino acids. CDR1 MNHEY and CDR2 SVGEGT come from the germline V gene. The germline V and J ends were trimmed by 5 bases and 4 bases, with 21 bases remaining between them. This chain's CDR3 is CASSPLGRPLAYEQYF. CDR3 nucleotide sequence: TGTGCCAGCAGTCCCCTCGGAAGGCCCCTCGCATACGAGCAGTACTTC.

J is TRBJ1-2 and V is TRBV7-9, with D possibly TRBD1 on 5 matching bases. This CDR3 contains 14 residues. The germline V gene encodes CDR1 SEHNR and CDR2 FQNEAQ (reference sequence). Trimming left V 8 bases short and J 2 bases short, with 15 bases between. The chain's CDR3 is CASQRDGTNYGYTF. The CDR3 DNA follows: TGTGCCAGCCAGAGGGACGGAACGAACTATGGCTACACCTTC.